The 8 T cell receptor beta chains presented below share a single source sample, sequenced in a study of technical replicates of blood from a few donors. This table comes from immunoSEQ multiplex PCR, and its TCRdb copy is limited to in-frame clones, with some not included. The table records 65,000 to 85,000 clones, around 96% of them present only once. Sequenced material: T cells isolated from PBMCs. Source of these receptors: a human donor in good health.

This clone has just one count. The chain joins TRBV6-5 to TRBJ2-1; D is uncertain. The CDR3 is made up of 14 amino acids. Germline CDR1 is MNHEY and CDR2 is SVGAGI. V lost 4 bases to trimming and J lost 6 bases, with 13 bases between them. CDR3 loop: CASSSQSLANEQFF. The DNA for the CDR3 is TGTGCCAGCAGTTCCCAGTCTCTCGCCAATGAGCAGTTCTTC.

The rearrangement links TRBV7-9 to TRBJ2-7, with D uncertain. Trimming left V 2 bases short and J 3 bases short, with 11 bases between. CDR3 size: 14 residues. Germline loops: CDR1 SEHNR, CDR2 FQNEAQ (reference sequence). The CDR3 DNA reads TGTGCCAGCAGCTTAACGGGTCCCCTCTACGAGCAGTACTTC. Protein product: CASSLTGPLYEQYF.

V is TRBV7-6 and J is TRBJ2-2, with 7 bases lining up with TRBD1. This CDR3 is 15 amino acids long. Germline V gene data show CDR1 as SGHVS and CDR2 as FNYEAQ. The V segment lost 5 bases and the J segment 1 base; nucleotides outside the gene matches: 4. The CDR3 loop reads CASSPGQKNTGELFF. In DNA, the CDR3 is TGTGCCAGCAGCCCGGGACAGAAGAACACCGGGGAGCTGTTTTTT.

CDR3 sequence reads: CASSQEGGSSYEQYF. The CDR3 nucleotides read TGCGCCAGCAGCCAAGAAGGGGGTAGTTCCTACGAGCAGTACTTC. This chain joins TRBV4-1 and TRBJ2-7, with TRBD1 as a possible D gene (6 bases). V was shortened by 0 bases and J by 1 base, with 10 bases between the two germline ends. CDR3 length: 15 amino acids. Per germline, CDR1 MGHRA and CDR2 YSYEKL.

This chain uses TRBV10-1 with TRBJ1-3; no definite D call. Trimming removed 7 bases at V and 5 bases at J, with 21 bases between. The CDR3 contains 16 residues. Germline lookup yields CDR1 WNHNN and CDR2 SYGVQD (reference sequence). The CDR3 here is CASMSPPRLARNTIYF. Here the CDR3 DNA reads TGCGCCAGCATGTCCCCGCCTCGATTGGCCAGAAACACCATATATTTT.

The V gene is TRBV9, the J gene TRBJ2-1; TRBD1 might be the D (5 bases). The V end was cut by 0 bases, the J end by 2 bases, with 12 bases between. The CDR3 has 16 amino acids. CDR1 and CDR2 from the germline V gene are SGDLS and YYNGEE. CDR3 loop: CASSVGGQGTYNEQFF. The CDR3 nucleotides are TGTGCCAGCAGCGTAGGTGGTCAGGGTACCTACAATGAGCAGTTCTTC.

This clone was recorded once. The chain joins TRBV11-2 to TRBJ2-3, with 9 bases lining up with TRBD1. The CDR3 spans 18 residues. CDR1 SGHAT and CDR2 FQNNGV come from the germline V gene. The V gene end was trimmed by 1 base and the J gene end by 5 bases; junction bases not matched to a gene: 13. The CDR3 DNA follows: TGTGCCAGCAGCTTAGTAGTGGAGGCGGGACAGGGTAAAGATACGCAGTATTTT. The encoded protein is CASSLVVEAGQGKDTQYF. Complete variable domain (other parts from reference TRBV11-2 and TRBJ2-3): EAGVAQSPRYKIIEKRQSVAFWCNPISGHATLYWYQQILGQGPKLLIQFQNNGVVDDSQLPKDRFSAERLKGVDSTLKIQPAKLEDSAVYLCASSLVVEAGQGKDTQYFGPGTRLTVL.

The chain joins TRBV5-1 to TRBJ2-2, with 9 bases lining up with TRBD1. Germline-derived CDR1 and CDR2 are SGHRS and YFSETQ. CDR3 length: 18 residues. V dropped 2 bases and J dropped 2; count of bases not matched to a gene: 10. The CDR3 reads CASSLSGQGISNTGELFF. The CDR3 DNA reads TGCGCCAGCAGCTTATCGGGACAGGGAATCAGCAACACCGGGGAGCTGTTTTTT.